Listed below are T cell receptor beta chains from one sample, sequenced in a study of CD4 T cells in relation to SARS-CoV-2 and coronaviruses. Their target antigens are unknown. Assay used: immunoSEQ multiplex PCR; TCRdb lists only in-frame clones, some missing. The table includes 20,000 to 25,000 clones, around 80% detected once. The sequencing sample was made of CD4+ T cells from PBMCs, cultured in vitro. These receptors were taken from a human donor in good health. The CDR3 runs from the conserved cysteine through the conserved F or W. The D gene is left open where the match is weak. Only some rows state a clone size, as once, few, many or a class for expanded clones.

v_call	j_call	clone_size	d_call	cdr3_aa	cdr3_nt
TRBV2	TRBJ2-3	-	-	CASRPGTDASTDTQYF	TGTGCCAGCAGACCCGGGACGGACGCTAGCACAGATACGCAGTATTTT
TRBV10-1	TRBJ2-7	-	-	CASSSEGQGDHEQYF	TGCGCCAGCAGTTCGGAGGGGCAGGGGGACCACGAGCAGTACTTC
TRBV29-1	TRBJ2-7	-	-	CSVESNYEQYF	TGCAGCGTTGAGTCTAACTACGAGCAGTACTTC
TRBV30	TRBJ1-2	few	-	CAFEGREGNYGYTF	TGTGCCTTCGAGGGGCGCGAGGGTAATTATGGCTACACCTTC
TRBV18	TRBJ1-1	-	-	CASSPQPVNTEAFF	TGTGCCAGCTCACCTCAGCCCGTGAACACTGAAGCTTTCTTT
TRBV7-2	TRBJ2-2	once	TRBD2	CASSLLAGLNTGELFF	TGTGCCAGCAGCTTATTAGCGGGACTTAACACCGGGGAGCTGTTTTTT
TRBV24-1	TRBJ2-3	-	-	CATSATRDSTDTQYF	TGTGCCACCAGTGCTACCCGGGACAGCACAGATACGCAGTATTTT
TRBV3-1/TRBV3-2	TRBJ2-5	-	TRBD2	CASSPRGSGRALETQYF	TGTGCCAGCAGCCCACGGGGTAGCGGGAGGGCCCTGGAGACCCAGTACTTC
TRBV11-2	TRBJ2-7	-	-	CASSLVSSPQNTYEQYF	TGTGCCAGCAGCTTGGTATCCAGCCCCCAGAATACCTACGAGCAGTACTTC
TRBV19	TRBJ2-1	few	TRBD1	CASSILGQGGNEQFF	TGTGCCAGTAGTATCCTTGGACAGGGGGGCAATGAGCAGTTCTTC
TRBV3-1/TRBV3-2	TRBJ2-5	-	-	CASSHNSETQYF	TGTGCCAGCAGCCACAACTCAGAGACCCAGTACTTC
TRBV18	TRBJ1-5	few	-	CASSPQGRPEQPQHF	TGTGCCAGCTCACCACAAGGGAGGCCGGAACAGCCCCAGCATTTT
TRBV2	TRBJ2-2	-	TRBD1	CASRTGTNTGELFF	TGTGCCAGCAGGACAGGGACGAACACCGGGGAGCTGTTTTTT
TRBV15	TRBJ2-5	-	-	CATSRVVGDQETQYF	TGTGCCACCAGCAGAGTGGTGGGCGATCAAGAGACCCAGTACTTC
TRBV28	TRBJ2-3	-	-	CASSFPGFGDTQYF	TGTGCCAGCAGTTTCCCTGGGTTTGGAGATACGCAGTATTTT
TRBV10-2	TRBJ2-6	-	-	CASTGVGANVLTF	TGCGCCAGCACGGGGGTTGGGGCCAACGTCCTGACTTTC
TRBV30	TRBJ1-2	few	-	CAWSVLAAGRVTF	TGTGCCTGGAGTGTACTGGCGGCGGGACGGGTCACCTTC
TRBV28	TRBJ1-6	-	TRBD1	CASAGQPYNSPLHF	TGTGCCAGCGCGGGACAGCCCTATAATTCACCCCTCCACTTT
TRBV15	TRBJ1-1	-	-	CATSRGGGEAFF	TGTGCCACCAGCAGGGGGGGAGGAGAAGCTTTCTTT
TRBV2	TRBJ2-1	-	-	CASSDRRNSYNEQFF	TGTGCCAGCAGTGACAGGCGGAACTCCTACAATGAGCAGTTCTTC
TRBV28	TRBJ1-5	-	-	CASSLGGNSNQPQHF	TGTGCCAGCAGCCTAGGGGGTAACAGCAATCAGCCCCAGCATTTT
TRBV6-5	TRBJ2-1	-	TRBD1	CASSRQGFPNEQFF	TGTGCCAGCAGCCGACAGGGGTTCCCCAATGAGCAGTTCTTC
TRBV2	TRBJ2-1	-	-	CASRVEQSSYNEQFF	TGTGCCAGCAGGGTAGAACAAAGCTCCTACAATGAGCAGTTCTTC
TRBV3-1/TRBV3-2	TRBJ2-7	-	-	CASSQDRDPSYEQYF	TGTGCCAGCAGCCAAGATCGGGACCCATCCTACGAGCAGTACTTC
TRBV5-1	TRBJ2-7	few	-	CASSSKQGLEQYF	TGCGCCAGCAGCTCGAAACAGGGTCTCGAGCAGTACTTC
TRBV7-3	TRBJ2-7	once	TRBD1	CASSRDRESEQYF	TGTGCCAGCAGCCGGGACAGGGAAAGCGAGCAGTACTTC
TRBV24-1	TRBJ2-2	few	TRBD2	CATSPGTSASGELFF	TGTGCCACCAGCCCAGGGACTAGCGCCTCCGGGGAGCTGTTTTTT
TRBV7-3	TRBJ2-2	-	TRBD1	CASSLSGQGWGTGELFF	TGTGCCAGCAGCTTAAGTGGACAGGGCTGGGGCACCGGGGAGCTGTTTTTT
TRBV29-1	TRBJ2-2	few	TRBD1	CSVQGVNTGELFF	TGCAGCGTACAGGGGGTGAACACCGGGGAGCTGTTTTTT
TRBV28	TRBJ2-7	-	-	CASSSQESSYEQYF	TGTGCCAGCAGTTCGCAGGAGAGCTCCTACGAGCAGTACTTC
TRBV3-1/TRBV3-2	TRBJ1-1	-	TRBD1	CASSQGTGRLFTEAFF	TGTGCCAGCAGCCAAGGGACAGGGCGCTTGTTCACTGAAGCTTTCTTT
TRBV3-1/TRBV3-2	TRBJ2-1	-	-	CASSQAGTPGEQFF	TGTGCCAGCAGCCAAGCTGGAACCCCAGGCGAGCAGTTCTTC
TRBV12-3/TRBV12-4	TRBJ2-7	-	TRBD1	CASRLGQGYEQYF	TGTGCCAGCAGACTAGGACAGGGGTACGAGCAGTACTTC
TRBV18	TRBJ1-1	-	-	CASSSSRQTEAFF	TGTGCCAGCTCATCTAGCCGGCAGACTGAAGCTTTCTTT
TRBV5-4	TRBJ2-1	few	TRBD2	CASTRAGATYNEQFF	TGTGCCAGCACTAGAGCGGGAGCTACCTACAATGAGCAGTTCTTC
TRBV4-1	TRBJ2-1	-	-	CASMTEPGRTNNEQFF	TGCGCCAGCATGACAGAACCAGGGAGGACAAACAATGAGCAGTTCTTC
TRBV7-9	TRBJ1-1	few	-	CASSLASSGLGTEAFF	TGTGCCAGCAGCTTAGCTTCGTCTGGGCTCGGCACTGAAGCTTTCTTT
TRBV7-3	TRBJ2-6	-	-	CASGGASGANVLTF	TGTGCCAGCGGCGGGGCCTCTGGGGCCAACGTCCTGACTTTC
TRBV7-3	TRBJ1-1	-	-	CASSAQNTEAFF	TGTGCCAGCAGCGCACAAAACACTGAAGCTTTCTTT
TRBV7-8	TRBJ2-3	few	-	CASSLGMRDTQYF	TGTGCCAGCAGCTTAGGGATGCGGGATACGCAGTATTTT
TRBV29-1	TRBJ2-7	-	-	CSVDLGRGGYEQYF	TGCAGCGTTGACCTGGGCAGGGGAGGATACGAGCAGTACTTC
TRBV6-5	TRBJ2-1	few	-	CASRRDLYNEQFF	TGTGCCAGTCGCCGGGACTTATACAATGAGCAGTTCTTC
TRBV11-2	TRBJ1-5	-	-	CASSMLGSNQPQHF	TGTGCCAGCAGCATGCTCGGGAGCAATCAGCCCCAGCATTTT
TRBV20-1	TRBJ1-6	once	-	CSASSVGNASPLHF	TGCAGTGCTAGTAGTGTAGGAAACGCTTCACCCCTCCACTTT
TRBV7-9	TRBJ1-6	few	TRBD1	CASSRDRGRSPLHF	TGTGCCAGCAGCAGAGACAGGGGCCGTTCACCCCTCCACTTT
TRBV30	TRBJ2-2	-	-	CAWTYYPGELFF	TGTGCCTGGACCTACTACCCCGGGGAGCTGTTTTTT
TRBV10-2	TRBJ2-2	once	TRBD1	CASRVQGDTGELFF	TGCGCCAGCAGGGTACAGGGGGACACCGGGGAGCTGTTTTTT
TRBV10-1	TRBJ1-1	-	TRBD1	CASSTGTGDLAFF	TGCGCCAGCAGTACCGGGACAGGGGATCTAGCTTTCTTT
TRBV14	TRBJ2-1	-	TRBD2	CASSPRERAGSQYNEQFF	TGTGCCAGCAGCCCCCGGGAGCGAGCGGGAAGCCAGTACAATGAGCAGTTCTTC
TRBV15	TRBJ2-1	-	TRBD1	CATSRRLVGQGDNEQFF	TGTGCCACCAGCAGACGTCTGGTAGGACAGGGCGACAATGAGCAGTTCTTC
TRBV7-6	TRBJ1-4	-	TRBD1	CASSPRGGTGEEKLFF	TGTGCCAGCAGCCCGAGAGGGGGGACAGGGGAAGAAAAACTGTTTTTT
TRBV5-6	TRBJ1-2	-	-	CASSLAVWRYGYTF	TGTGCCAGCAGCTTGGCGGTTTGGAGATATGGCTACACCTTC
TRBV5-1	TRBJ2-2	once	-	CASSLVGAQNTGELFF	TGCGCCAGCAGCTTGGTAGGGGCCCAGAACACCGGGGAGCTGTTTTTT
TRBV2	TRBJ2-5	-	-	CASSRLAMGTETQYF	TGTGCCAGCAGCCGCCTTGCAATGGGGACGGAGACCCAGTACTTC
TRBV9	TRBJ2-1	-	-	CASSGHFFYEQFF	TGTGCCAGCAGCGGACATTTTTTTTATGAGCAGTTCTTC
TRBV9	TRBJ2-6	-	-	CASSVGLTDTFSGANVLTF	TGTGCCAGCAGCGTTGGTCTTACGGACACCTTTTCTGGGGCCAACGTCCTGACTTTC